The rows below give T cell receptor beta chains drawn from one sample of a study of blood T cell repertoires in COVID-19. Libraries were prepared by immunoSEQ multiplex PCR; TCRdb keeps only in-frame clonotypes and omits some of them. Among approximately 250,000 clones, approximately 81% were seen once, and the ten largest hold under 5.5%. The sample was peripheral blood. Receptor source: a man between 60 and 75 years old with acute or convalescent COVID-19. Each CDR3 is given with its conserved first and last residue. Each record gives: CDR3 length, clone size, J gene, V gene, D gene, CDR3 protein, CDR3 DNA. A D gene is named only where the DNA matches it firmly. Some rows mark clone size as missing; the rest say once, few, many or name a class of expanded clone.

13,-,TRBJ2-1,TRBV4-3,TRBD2,CASSPGGLAGEVF,TGCGCCAGCAGTCCAGGGGGACTAGCGGGAGAGGTCTTC
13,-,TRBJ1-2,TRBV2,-,CASMLEWAYGYTF,TGTGCCAGCATGTTAGAGTGGGCGTATGGCTACACCTTC
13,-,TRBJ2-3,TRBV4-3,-,CASSQVAADTQYF,TGCGCCAGCAGCCAAGTGGCGGCAGATACGCAGTATTTT
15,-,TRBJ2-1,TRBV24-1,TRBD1,CATSDPGQVNNEQFF,TGTGCCACCAGTGACCCCGGACAGGTAAACAATGAGCAGTTCTTC
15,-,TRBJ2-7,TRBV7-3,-,CASSLSVSGPYEQYF,TGTGCCAGCAGCTTATCAGTTAGCGGTCCCTACGAGCAGTACTTC
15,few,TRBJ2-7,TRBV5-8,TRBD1,CASSWGTVSSYEQYF,TGTGCCAGCAGCTGGGGGACAGTTAGCTCCTACGAGCAGTACTTC
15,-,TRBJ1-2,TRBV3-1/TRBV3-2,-,CASSQDIGRLYGYTF,TGTGCCAGCAGCCAAGATATCGGGAGGCTGTATGGCTACACCTTC
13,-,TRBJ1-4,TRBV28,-,CASMTGLREKLFF,TGTGCCAGCATGACAGGCCTGCGGGAAAAACTGTTTTTT
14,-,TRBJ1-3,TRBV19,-,CASSMAETGNTIYF,TGTGCCAGTAGTATGGCGGAAACTGGAAACACCATATATTTT
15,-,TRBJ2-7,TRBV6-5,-,CASSGLNGVPYEQYF,TGTGCCAGCTCCGGGCTAAACGGGGTGCCCTACGAGCAGTACTTC
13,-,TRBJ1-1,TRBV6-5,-,CASSPTGDGPAFF,TGTGCCAGCAGCCCCACGGGAGACGGGCCAGCTTTCTTT
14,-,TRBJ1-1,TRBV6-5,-,CASIATTLNTEAFF,TGTGCCAGCATCGCGACAACCCTGAACACTGAAGCTTTCTTT
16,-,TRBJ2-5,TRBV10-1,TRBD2,CASSESPSGGQETQYF,TGCGCCAGCAGTGAGTCGCCTAGCGGGGGACAAGAGACCCAGTACTTC
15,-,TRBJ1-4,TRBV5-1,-,CASSPGIEGNEKLFF,TGCGCCAGCAGCCCCGGGATAGAGGGAAATGAAAAACTGTTTTTT
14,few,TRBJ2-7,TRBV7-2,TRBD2,CASSLAFTSGEQYF,TGTGCCAGCAGCTTAGCCTTCACTAGCGGCGAGCAGTACTTC
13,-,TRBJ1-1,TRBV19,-,CASKSGPRTEAFF,TGTGCCAGTAAATCAGGGCCCCGCACTGAAGCTTTCTTT
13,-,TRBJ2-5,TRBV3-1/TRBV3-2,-,CASSQTGRETQYF,TGTGCCAGCAGCCAAACAGGGAGAGAGACCCAGTACTTC
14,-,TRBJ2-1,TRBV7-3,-,CASSPTLPSEEQFF,TGTGCCAGCAGCCCAACCCTTCCATCGGAGGAGCAGTTCTTC
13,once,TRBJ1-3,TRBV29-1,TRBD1,CSSLDRSGNTIYF,TGCAGCTCCCTGGACAGGTCTGGAAACACCATATATTTT
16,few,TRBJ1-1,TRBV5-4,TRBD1,CASSSPGTGGNTEAFF,TGTGCCAGCAGCTCGCCCGGGACAGGGGGGAACACTGAAGCTTTCTTT
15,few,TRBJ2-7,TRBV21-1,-,CASSRLAGGPYEQYF,TGTGCCAGCAGCCGACTAGCGGGGGGGCCCTACGAGCAGTACTTC
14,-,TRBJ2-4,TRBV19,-,CASSVDRFRDIQYF,TGTGCCAGTAGCGTTGACAGGTTCAGGGACATTCAGTACTTC
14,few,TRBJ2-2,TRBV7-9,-,CASSPIQGPGELFF,TGTGCCAGCAGCCCGATACAGGGCCCCGGGGAGCTGTTTTTT
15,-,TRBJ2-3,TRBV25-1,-,CASSEGARGADTQYF,TGTGCCAGCAGTGAAGGCGCCAGGGGAGCAGATACGCAGTATTTT
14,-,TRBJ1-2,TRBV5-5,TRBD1,CASSMDRGTYGYTF,TGTGCCAGCAGTATGGACAGGGGGACCTATGGCTACACCTTC
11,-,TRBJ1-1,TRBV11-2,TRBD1,CASSTGTGPFF,TGTGCCAGCAGCACCGGGACAGGACCTTTCTTT
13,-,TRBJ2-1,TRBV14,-,CASSQAGWGEQFF,TGTGCCAGCAGCCAAGCGGGGTGGGGTGAGCAGTTCTTC
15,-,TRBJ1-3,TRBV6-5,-,CASSSLSVSGNTIYF,TGTGCCAGCAGTTCCCTAAGCGTCTCTGGAAACACCATATATTTT
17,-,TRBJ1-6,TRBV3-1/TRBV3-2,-,CASSQGWIQVLNSPLHF,TGTGCCAGCAGCCAAGGGTGGATACAGGTTCTTAATTCACCCCTCCACTTT
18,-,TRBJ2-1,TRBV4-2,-,CASSQDLARLALRNEQFF,TGTGCCAGCAGCCAAGATCTGGCCCGGCTAGCACTCCGCAATGAGCAGTTCTTC
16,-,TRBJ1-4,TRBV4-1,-,CASSSYPGLTNEKLFF,TGCGCCAGCAGCTCCTACCCCGGACTGACGAATGAAAAACTGTTTTTT
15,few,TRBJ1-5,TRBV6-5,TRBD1,CASRRGQGRNQPQHF,TGTGCCAGCAGAAGGGGACAGGGGCGCAATCAGCCCCAGCATTTT
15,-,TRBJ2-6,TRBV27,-,CASSSPFSGANVLTF,TGTGCCAGCAGTTCTCCGTTCTCTGGGGCCAACGTCCTGACTTTC
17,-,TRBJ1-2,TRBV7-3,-,CASSLGSQFQGTVGYTF,TGTGCCAGCAGCTTGGGATCGCAATTCCAGGGGACGGTGGGCTACACCTTC
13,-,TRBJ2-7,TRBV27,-,CASSFGGPGEQYF,TGTGCCAGCAGTTTCGGGGGGCCGGGCGAGCAGTACTTC
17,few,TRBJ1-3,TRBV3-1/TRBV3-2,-,CASSLGQPGKDGNTIYF,TGTGCCAGCAGCCTAGGTCAGCCGGGAAAAGATGGAAACACCATATATTTT
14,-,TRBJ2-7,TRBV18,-,CASSTLGGEYEQYF,TGTGCCAGCTCAACTCTAGGGGGGGAGTACGAGCAGTACTTC
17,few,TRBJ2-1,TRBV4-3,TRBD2,CASSQLSASGKPNEQFF,TGCGCCAGCAGCCAGTTAAGCGCTAGCGGCAAACCTAATGAGCAGTTCTTC
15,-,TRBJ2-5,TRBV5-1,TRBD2,CASSRSSSGEETQYF,TGCGCCAGCAGCAGGTCTTCTAGCGGGGAAGAGACCCAGTACTTC
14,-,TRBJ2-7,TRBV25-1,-,CASGAKSRVYEQYF,TGTGCCAGCGGGGCGAAGTCACGAGTCTACGAGCAGTACTTC
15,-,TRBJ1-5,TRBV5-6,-,CASSVTGKSNQPQHF,TGTGCCAGCAGCGTCACAGGGAAAAGCAATCAGCCCCAGCATTTT
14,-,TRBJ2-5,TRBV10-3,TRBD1,CAISEEDRGETQYF,TGTGCCATCAGTGAGGAGGACAGGGGAGAGACCCAGTACTTC
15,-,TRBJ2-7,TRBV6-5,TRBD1,CASSRRTGSRNEQYF,TGTGCCAGCAGCCGACGGACAGGGTCAAGGAACGAGCAGTACTTC
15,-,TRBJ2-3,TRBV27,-,CASSLRSSNPDTQYF,TGTGCCAGCAGTTTAAGGTCTAGCAACCCAGATACGCAGTATTTT
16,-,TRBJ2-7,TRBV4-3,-,CASSQDSGAASYEQYF,TGCGCCAGCAGCCAAGATTCAGGGGCGGCTTCCTACGAGCAGTACTTC
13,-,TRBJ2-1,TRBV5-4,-,CASSFLVSNEQFF,TGTGCCAGCAGCTTTTTAGTTAGCAATGAGCAGTTCTTC
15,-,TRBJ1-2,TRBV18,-,CASSQSQDSYYGYTF,TGTGCCAGCTCACAGTCCCAGGACAGCTACTATGGCTACACCTTC
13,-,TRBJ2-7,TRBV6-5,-,CASRLRNSYEQYF,TGTGCCAGCAGGTTGCGCAACTCCTACGAGCAGTACTTC
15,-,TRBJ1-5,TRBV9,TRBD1,CASSVRGGPNQPQHF,TGTGCCAGCAGCGTAAGAGGGGGCCCCAATCAGCCCCAGCATTTT
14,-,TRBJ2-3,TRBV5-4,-,CASSLKSGTDTQYF,TGTGCCAGCAGCTTGAAGAGTGGCACAGATACGCAGTATTTT
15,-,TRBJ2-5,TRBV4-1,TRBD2,CASSQRRGGQETQYF,TGCGCCAGCAGCCAACGACGGGGGGGGCAAGAGACCCAGTACTTC
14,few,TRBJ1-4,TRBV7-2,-,CASSLGGNNEKLFF,TGTGCCAGCAGCCTAGGCGGAAATAATGAAAAACTGTTTTTT
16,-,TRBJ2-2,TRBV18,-,CASSPLTGRNRGELFF,TGTGCCAGCTCACCATTGACAGGACGAAATCGAGGGGAGCTGTTTTTT
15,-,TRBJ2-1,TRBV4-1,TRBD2,CASSPLAGVYNEQFF,TGCGCCAGCAGCCCCCTAGCGGGGGTGTACAATGAGCAGTTCTTC